This paragraph covers one TCR beta chain sequence. TCRdb's copy holds only in-frame clones and misses some; the assay was immunoSEQ multiplex PCR. The repertoire holds 60,000 or so clones, 70% to 85% seen once, with 3.5% in the top ten. This CDR3 is built from 14 residues. Per germline, CDR1 MNHEY and CDR2 SMNVEV (reference sequence). Trimming pared 4 bases from V and 11 bases from J, leaving 20 bases between. The data belong to a study of blood T cell repertoires in COVID-19. This TCR came from a man in his 60s with acute or convalescent COVID-19. The rearrangement links TRBV27 to TRBJ1-1; D remains ambiguous. The sequenced material came from peripheral blood. The CDR3 bases are TGTGCCAGCAGTTCACTCGAGGCTCAGAGTTGTGCTTTCTTT. It encodes CASSSLEAQSCAFF.